This TCR beta chain was recovered during a study of T cell responses to AZD1222 COVID-19 vaccine. Study overall: Timing groups of about 4 and about 12 weeks for second doses were pooled. Study findings and constraints: Repertoire sampling was restricted to post-peak T cell response timepoints. At baseline, just five or six AZD1222 recipients tested seropositive. Spike-specific TCRs gained breadth and depth after people received two AZD1222 doses.

The repertoire was sequenced with immunoSEQ multiplex PCR; TCRdb's copy has only in-frame clones and lacks some. The sample has about 130,000 clones, around 90% seen once. Turning to this clone: Its antigen is not identified. Other DNA variants within this sample encode the same CDR3.

Specimen: peripheral blood, collected on day 0 of AZD1222 vaccination. The sequence was obtained from an adult in good health.

The CDR3 sequence is CASSLGGGSMNTEAFF. The CDR3, as DNA: TGCGCCAGCAGCTTGGGAGGTGGCAGCATGAACACTGAAGCTTTCTTT. The chain recombines TRBV5-1 with TRBJ1-1; D is unresolved. V shed 0 bases and J shed 0 bases, with 12 bases lying between them. The CDR3 totals 16 residues. Germline V gives CDR1 SGHRS, CDR2 YFSETQ. Looking up the rest from reference TRBV5-1 and TRBJ1-1 gives the full variable domain: KAGVTQTPRYLIKTRGQQVTLSCSPISGHRSVSWYQQTPGQGLQFLFEYFSETQRNKGNFPGRFSGRQFSNSRSEMNVSTLELGDSALYLCASSLGGGSMNTEAFFGQGTRLTVV.